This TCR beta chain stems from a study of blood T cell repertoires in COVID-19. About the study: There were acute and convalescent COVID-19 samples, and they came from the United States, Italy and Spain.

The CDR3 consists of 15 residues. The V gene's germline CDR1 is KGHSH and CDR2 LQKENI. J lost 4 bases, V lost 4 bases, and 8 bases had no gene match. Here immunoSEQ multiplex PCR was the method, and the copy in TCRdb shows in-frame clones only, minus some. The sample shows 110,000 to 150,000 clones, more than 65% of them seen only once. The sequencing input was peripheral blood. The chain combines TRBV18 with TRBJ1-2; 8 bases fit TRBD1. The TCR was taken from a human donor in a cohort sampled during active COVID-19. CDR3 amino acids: CASSQGQANFYGYTF. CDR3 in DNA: TGTGCCAGCTCACAGGGACAGGCGAATTTCTATGGCTACACCTTC.